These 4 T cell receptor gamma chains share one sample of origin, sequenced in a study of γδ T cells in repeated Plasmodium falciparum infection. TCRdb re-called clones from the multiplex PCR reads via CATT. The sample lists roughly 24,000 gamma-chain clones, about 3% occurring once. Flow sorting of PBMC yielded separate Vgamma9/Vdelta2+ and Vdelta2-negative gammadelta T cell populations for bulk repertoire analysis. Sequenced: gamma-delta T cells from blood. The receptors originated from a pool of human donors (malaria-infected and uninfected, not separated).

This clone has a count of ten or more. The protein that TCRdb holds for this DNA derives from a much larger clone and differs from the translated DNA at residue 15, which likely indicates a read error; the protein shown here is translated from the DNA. The CDR3 coding sequence is TGTGCCTTGTGGGAGGTGCAAGGGGGGTTGGGCAAAAAAATCGAGGTATTT. It translates to CALWEVQGGLGKKIEVF. The V call is TRGV9, the J call TRGJP. Per the germline V gene, CDR1 is GITISATS and CDR2 is ISYDGTV (reference sequence). The CDR3 runs to 17 residues.

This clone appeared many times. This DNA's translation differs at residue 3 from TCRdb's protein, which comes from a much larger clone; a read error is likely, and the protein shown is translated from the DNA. This CDR3 is CASWEAFYYKKLF. In DNA form, the CDR3 reads TGTGCCTCGTGGGAGGCCTTTTATTATAAGAAACTCTTT. The chain is built from TRGV9 and TRGJ1 or TRGJ2. The CDR3 extends over 13 amino acids. The germline CDR1 and CDR2 sequences are GITISATS and ISYDGTV (reference sequence).

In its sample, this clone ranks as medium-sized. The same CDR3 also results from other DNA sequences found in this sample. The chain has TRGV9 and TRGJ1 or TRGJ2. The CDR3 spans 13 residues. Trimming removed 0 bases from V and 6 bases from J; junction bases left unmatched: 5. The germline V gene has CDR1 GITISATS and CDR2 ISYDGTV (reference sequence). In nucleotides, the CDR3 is TGTGCCTTGTGGGAGGTGCGGGGTTATAAGAAACTCTTT. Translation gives CALWEVRGYKKLF.

This CDR3 reads CALWRCSMDYKKLF. The CDR3, as DNA: TGTGCCTTGTGGAGGTGCAGCATGGATTATAAGAAACTCTTT. The chain recombines TRGV9 with TRGJ1 or TRGJ2. TCRdb carries no J gene annotation; the J gene was assigned here by matching the DNA with germline. The CDR3 totals 14 residues. The V gene end was trimmed by 6 bases and the J gene end by 5 bases; junction bases not matched to a gene: 13. Germline CDR1 GITISATS, CDR2 ISYDGTV (reference sequence).